This T cell receptor beta chain came from a study of blood T cell repertoires in COVID-19. The method was immunoSEQ multiplex PCR; TCRdb's version includes in-frame clones alone and lacks a portion of them. The sample contains approximately 110,000 clones, around 80% of which appear only once. This clone was seen a few times. The sequenced material came from peripheral blood. The receptor was derived from a human donor in a cohort sampled during active or convalescent COVID-19.

This CDR3 is CASSASGYSYNEQFF. CDR3 sequence (DNA): TGTGCCAGCAGCGCAAGCGGATACTCCTACAATGAGCAGTTCTTC. This rearrangement joins TRBV7-2 to TRBJ2-1; D might be TRBD2 (5 bases). V shed 5 bases and J shed 0 bases, with 11 bases lying between them. This CDR3 comprises 15 residues. The V gene's germline CDR1 is SGHTA and CDR2 FQGNSA.